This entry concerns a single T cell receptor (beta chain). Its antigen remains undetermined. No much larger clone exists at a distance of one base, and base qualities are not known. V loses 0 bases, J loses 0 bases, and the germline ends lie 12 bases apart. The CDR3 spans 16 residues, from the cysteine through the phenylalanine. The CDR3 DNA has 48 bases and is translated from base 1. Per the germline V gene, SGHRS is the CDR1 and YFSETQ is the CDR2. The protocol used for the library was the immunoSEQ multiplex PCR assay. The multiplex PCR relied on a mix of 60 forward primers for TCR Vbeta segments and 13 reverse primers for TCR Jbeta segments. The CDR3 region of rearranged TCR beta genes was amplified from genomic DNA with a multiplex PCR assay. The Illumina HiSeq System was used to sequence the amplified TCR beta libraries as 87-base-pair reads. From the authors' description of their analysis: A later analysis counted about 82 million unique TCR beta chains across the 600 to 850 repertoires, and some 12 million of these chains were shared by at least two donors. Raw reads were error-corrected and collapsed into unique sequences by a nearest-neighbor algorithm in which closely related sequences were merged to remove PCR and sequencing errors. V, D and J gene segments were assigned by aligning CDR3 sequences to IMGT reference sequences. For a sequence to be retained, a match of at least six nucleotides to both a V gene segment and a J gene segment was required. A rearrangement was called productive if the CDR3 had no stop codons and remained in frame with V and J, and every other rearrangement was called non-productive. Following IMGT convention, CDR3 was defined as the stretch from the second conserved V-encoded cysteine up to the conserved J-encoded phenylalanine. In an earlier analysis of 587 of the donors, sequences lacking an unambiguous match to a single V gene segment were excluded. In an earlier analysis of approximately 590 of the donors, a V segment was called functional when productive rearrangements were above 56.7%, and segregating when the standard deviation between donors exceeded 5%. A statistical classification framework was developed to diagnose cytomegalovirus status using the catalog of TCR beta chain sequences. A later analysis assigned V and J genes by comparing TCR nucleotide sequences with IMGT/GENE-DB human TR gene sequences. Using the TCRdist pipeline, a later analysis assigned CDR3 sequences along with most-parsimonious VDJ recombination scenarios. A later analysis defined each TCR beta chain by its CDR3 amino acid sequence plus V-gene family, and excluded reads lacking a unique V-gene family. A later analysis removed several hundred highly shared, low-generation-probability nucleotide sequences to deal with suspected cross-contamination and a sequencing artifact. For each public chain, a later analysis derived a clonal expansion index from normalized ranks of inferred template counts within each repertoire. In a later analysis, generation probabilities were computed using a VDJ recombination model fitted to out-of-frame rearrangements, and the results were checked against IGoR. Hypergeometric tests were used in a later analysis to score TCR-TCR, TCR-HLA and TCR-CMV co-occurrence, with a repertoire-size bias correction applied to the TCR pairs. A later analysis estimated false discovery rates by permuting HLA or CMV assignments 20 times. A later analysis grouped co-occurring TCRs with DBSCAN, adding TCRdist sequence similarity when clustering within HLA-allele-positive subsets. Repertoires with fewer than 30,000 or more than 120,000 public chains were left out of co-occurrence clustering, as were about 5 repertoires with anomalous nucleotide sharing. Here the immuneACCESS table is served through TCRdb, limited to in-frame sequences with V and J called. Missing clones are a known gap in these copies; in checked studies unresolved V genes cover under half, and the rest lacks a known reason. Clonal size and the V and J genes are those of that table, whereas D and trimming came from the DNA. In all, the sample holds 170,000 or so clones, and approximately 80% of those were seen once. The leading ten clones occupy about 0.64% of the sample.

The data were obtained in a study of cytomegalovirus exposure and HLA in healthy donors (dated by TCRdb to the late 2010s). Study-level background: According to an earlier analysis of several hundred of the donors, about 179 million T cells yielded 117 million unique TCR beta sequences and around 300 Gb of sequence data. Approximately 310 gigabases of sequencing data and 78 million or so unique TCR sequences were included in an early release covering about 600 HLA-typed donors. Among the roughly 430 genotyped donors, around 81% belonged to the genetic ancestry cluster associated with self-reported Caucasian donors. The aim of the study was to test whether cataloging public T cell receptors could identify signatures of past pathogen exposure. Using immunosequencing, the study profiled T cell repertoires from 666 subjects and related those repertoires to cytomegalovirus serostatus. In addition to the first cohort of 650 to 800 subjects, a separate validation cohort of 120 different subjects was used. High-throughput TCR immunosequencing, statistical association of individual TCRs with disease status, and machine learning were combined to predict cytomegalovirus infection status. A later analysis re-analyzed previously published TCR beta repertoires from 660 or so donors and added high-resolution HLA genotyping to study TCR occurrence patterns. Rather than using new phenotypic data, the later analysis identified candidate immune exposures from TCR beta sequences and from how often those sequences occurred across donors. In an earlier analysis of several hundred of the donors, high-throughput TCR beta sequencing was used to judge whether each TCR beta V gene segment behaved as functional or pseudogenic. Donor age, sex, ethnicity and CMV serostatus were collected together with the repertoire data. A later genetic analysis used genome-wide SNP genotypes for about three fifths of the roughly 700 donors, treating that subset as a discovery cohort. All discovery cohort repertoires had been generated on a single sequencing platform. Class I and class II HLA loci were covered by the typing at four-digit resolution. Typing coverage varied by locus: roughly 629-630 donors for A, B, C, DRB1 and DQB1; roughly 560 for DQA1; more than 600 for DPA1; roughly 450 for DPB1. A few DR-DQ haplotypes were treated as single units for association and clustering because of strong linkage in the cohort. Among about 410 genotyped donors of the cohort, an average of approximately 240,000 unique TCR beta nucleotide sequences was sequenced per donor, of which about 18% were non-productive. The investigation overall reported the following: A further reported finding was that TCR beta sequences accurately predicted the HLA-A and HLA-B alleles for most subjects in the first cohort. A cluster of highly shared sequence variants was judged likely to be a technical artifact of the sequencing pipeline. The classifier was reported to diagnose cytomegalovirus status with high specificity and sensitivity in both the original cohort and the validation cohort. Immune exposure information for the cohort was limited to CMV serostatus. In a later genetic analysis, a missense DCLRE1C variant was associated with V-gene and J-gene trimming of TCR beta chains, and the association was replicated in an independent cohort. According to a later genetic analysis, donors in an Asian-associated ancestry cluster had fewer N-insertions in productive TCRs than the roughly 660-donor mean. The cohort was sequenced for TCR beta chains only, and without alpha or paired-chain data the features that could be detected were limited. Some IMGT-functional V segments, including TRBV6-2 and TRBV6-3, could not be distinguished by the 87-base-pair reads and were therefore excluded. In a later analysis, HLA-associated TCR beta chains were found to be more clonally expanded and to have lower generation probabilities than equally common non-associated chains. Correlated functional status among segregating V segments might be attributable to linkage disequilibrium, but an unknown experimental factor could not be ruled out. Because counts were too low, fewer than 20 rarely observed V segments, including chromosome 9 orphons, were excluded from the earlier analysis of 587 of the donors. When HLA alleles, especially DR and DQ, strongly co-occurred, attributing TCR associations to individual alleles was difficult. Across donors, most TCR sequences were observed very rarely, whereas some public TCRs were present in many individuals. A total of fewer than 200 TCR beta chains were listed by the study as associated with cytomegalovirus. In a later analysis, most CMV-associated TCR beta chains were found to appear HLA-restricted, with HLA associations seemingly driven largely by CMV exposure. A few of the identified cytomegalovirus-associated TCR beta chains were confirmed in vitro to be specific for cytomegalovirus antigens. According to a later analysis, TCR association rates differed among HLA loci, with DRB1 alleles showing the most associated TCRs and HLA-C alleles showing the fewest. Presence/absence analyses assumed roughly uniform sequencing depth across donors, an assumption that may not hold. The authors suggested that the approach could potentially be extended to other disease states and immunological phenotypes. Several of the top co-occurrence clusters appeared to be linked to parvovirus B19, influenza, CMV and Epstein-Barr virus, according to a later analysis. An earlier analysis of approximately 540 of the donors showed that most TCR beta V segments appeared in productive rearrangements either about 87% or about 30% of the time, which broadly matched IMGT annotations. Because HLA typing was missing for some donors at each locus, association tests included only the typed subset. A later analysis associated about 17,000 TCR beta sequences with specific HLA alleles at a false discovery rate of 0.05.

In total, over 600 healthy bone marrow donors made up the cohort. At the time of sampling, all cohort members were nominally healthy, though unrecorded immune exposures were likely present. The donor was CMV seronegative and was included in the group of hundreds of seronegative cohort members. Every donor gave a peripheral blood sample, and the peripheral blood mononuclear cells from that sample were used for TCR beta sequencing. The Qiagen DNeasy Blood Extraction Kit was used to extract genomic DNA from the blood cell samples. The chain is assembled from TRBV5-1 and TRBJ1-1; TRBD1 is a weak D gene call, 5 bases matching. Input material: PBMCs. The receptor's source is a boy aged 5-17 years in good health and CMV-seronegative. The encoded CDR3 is CASSLGLGGVNTEAFF. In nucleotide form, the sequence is TGCGCCAGCAGCTTGGGATTGGGGGGGGTGAACACTGAAGCTTTCTTT. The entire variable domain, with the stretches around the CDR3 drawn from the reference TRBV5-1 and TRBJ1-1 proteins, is KAGVTQTPRYLIKTRGQQVTLSCSPISGHRSVSWYQQTPGQGLQFLFEYFSETQRNKGNFPGRFSGRQFSNSRSEMNVSTLELGDSALYLCASSLGLGGVNTEAFFGQGTRLTVV.